The entry below gives a single TCR beta chain sequence along with its context. These data originate in a study of CD8 T cells in Susac syndrome. It was with random hexamers that about 0.45 to 1 ug RNA was reverse transcribed. MiXCR, applied by TCRdb to the immunoSEQ multiplex PCR reads, yields one record per CDR3 protein. This table holds hundreds of thousands of distinct CDR3 sequences, about 96% found once. This CDR3 has 16 amino acids. Germline loops: CDR1 LGHDT, CDR2 YNNKEL (reference sequence). Trimming pared 4 bases from V and 5 bases from J, leaving 19 bases between. The gene calls are TRBV3-1 and TRBJ2-3; maybe TRBD2 (5 bases). The sample comprised CD4+ T cells from PBMCs. The TCR originated in a human donor with Susac syndrome. Here the CDR3 reads CASSPLGGSLGDTQYF. CDR3 bases: TGTGCCAGCAGCCCTCTTGGCGGGTCCCTGGGAGATACGCAGTATTTT.